The entry below gives a single T cell receptor (beta chain) sequence along with its context. The antigen is not known. The V end was cut by 1 base, the J end by 5 bases, with 14 bases between. The length of the CDR3 is 15 residues. Germline loops: CDR1 SEHNR, CDR2 FQNEAQ (reference sequence). Using genomic DNA as the template, TCR beta VDJ and CDR3 profiling was carried out. TCRdb reprocessed the reads via MiXCR and lists one record per CDR3 protein. Of around 250,000 distinct CDR3 sequences in the sample, 55% to 65% were seen once. This specimen comes from a study of CD8+CD57+ T cells in acquired aplastic anemia. Study details: Each DNA sample taken from sorted CD4+ and CD8+ cells came to about 3.4 ug on average.

Whole-study findings and limits: Sharing between patients and controls was observed for some 27 CD8+ CDR3 sequences.

The V and J genes are TRBV7-9 and TRBJ2-5; D possibly uses TRBD1 or TRBD2 (5 bases each). Sequencing used sorted CD4+, CD8+, or CD8+CD57+ T cells (not recorded which) from PBMCs. The sequence derives from a human donor with severe aplastic anemia or a healthy control (not recorded which). The CDR3 reads CASSLVGGLSETQYF. For the CDR3, the DNA is TGTGCCAGCAGCTTAGTTGGGGGTTTGAGTGAGACCCAGTACTTC.